Listed below are T cell receptor beta chains from one sample, sequenced in a study of CD8 T cells in ankylosing spondylitis. TCRdb ran MiXCR on the 5' RACE reads and lists one entry per CDR3 protein. The table includes 100,000 to 150,000 distinct CDR3 sequences, 15% to 20% detected once. Sample: blood, either unsorted or a sorted T cell fraction (not recorded which). All receptors derive from a male donor with ankylosing spondylitis. Each CDR3 is given with its conserved first and last residue. A D gene is named only where the DNA matches it firmly. The size entry is marked missing in some rows and otherwise reads once, few, many or a size class.

TRBJ2-7 NA TRBD2 TRBV9 TGTGCCAGCAGCACTAGCGAGAGCTCCTACGAGCAGTACTTC CASSTSESSYEQYF
TRBJ2-1 few NA TRBV5-1 TGCGCCAGCACCTCAGGGCAGAGGGCTACAGTTGATGAGCAGTTCTTC CASTSGQRATVDEQFF
TRBJ2-7 NA TRBD1 TRBV6-5 TGTGCCAGCAGTTACACCTCCCGACAGGGAGAGCAGTACTTC CASSYTSRQGEQYF
TRBJ2-7 NA TRBD2 TRBV3-1 TGTGCCAGCAGCCAAGAGCCTAGCGGGAGGACCTCCTACGAGCAGTACTTC CASSQEPSGRTSYEQYF
TRBJ2-7 few TRBD2 TRBV4-2 TGTGCCAGCAGCCTTTACCCGCGAACTAGCGGGGGCTACGAGCAGTACTTC CASSLYPRTSGGYEQYF
TRBJ2-3 NA NA TRBV4-2 TGTGCCAGCAGCCAACCCGGGGAGGGGGGCACAGATACGCAGTATTTT CASSQPGEGGTDTQYF
TRBJ2-1 NA NA TRBV9 TGTGCCAGCAGCCCCCGTGGACACTACAATGAGCAGTTCTTC CASSPRGHYNEQFF
TRBJ2-1 NA TRBD2 TRBV6-2/TRBV6-3 TGTGCCAGCAGTACGGGGACTAGCGCCTACAATGAGCAGTTCTTC CASSTGTSAYNEQFF
TRBJ2-3 few TRBD2 TRBV5-5 TGTGCCAGCAGCCTTCTAGCGGGAGGTTTGGGAGATACGCAGTATTTT CASSLLAGGLGDTQYF
TRBJ2-3 few TRBD2 TRBV24-1 TGTGCCACCAGTGACCGGACTAGCGGGCTCACAGATACGCAGTATTTT CATSDRTSGLTDTQYF
TRBJ1-1 few NA TRBV20-1 TGCAGTGTATCGGACACTGAAGCTTTCTTT CSVSDTEAFF
TRBJ1-2 NA NA TRBV18 TGTGCCAGCTCACAAGTGGGTCGTGGCTACACCTTC CASSQVGRGYTF
TRBJ2-7 few NA TRBV11-2 TGTGCCAGCAGCTTATGGACCTACGAGCAGTACTTC CASSLWTYEQYF
TRBJ2-7 NA TRBD1 TRBV6-2/TRBV6-3 TGTGCCAGCAGTTCATCGGACAGGGGTACCTACGAGCAGTACTTC CASSSSDRGTYEQYF
TRBJ1-2 NA TRBD1 TRBV7-9 TGTGCCAGCAGCTTAGTCGGGACAGGGGATAACTATGGCTACACCTTC CASSLVGTGDNYGYTF
TRBJ1-6 NA NA TRBV20-1 TGCAGTGCTAGAGATCGGATTCGGCAAGATAATTCACCCCTCCACTTT CSARDRIRQDNSPLHF
TRBJ2-1 few TRBD1 TRBV6-5 TGTGCCAGCAGTTACGGGACAGGGGGCTCCAATGAGCAGTTCTTC CASSYGTGGSNEQFF
TRBJ2-7 few NA TRBV4-1 TGCGCCAGCAGCCACTTAGAGGCGGGAAGCTCCTACGAGCAGTACTTC CASSHLEAGSSYEQYF
TRBJ2-7 NA NA TRBV7-9 TGTGCCAGCAGCACCGGGGAGTCCTACGAGCAGTACTTC CASSTGESYEQYF
TRBJ2-3 NA TRBD2 TRBV28 TGTGCCAGCACCCGACTAGCGGAAGATACGCAGTATTTT CASTRLAEDTQYF
TRBJ2-7 NA TRBD1 TRBV7-9 TGTGCCAGCAGCCCAAGGGACAGCCAGTCCTACGAGCAGTACTTC CASSPRDSQSYEQYF